Below, 11 T cell receptor beta chains from the same sample are listed, as sequenced in a study of regulatory and conventional T cells in breast cancer. TCRdb passed the PCR reads through MiXCR, listing each CDR3 protein once. In total, the table holds approximately 47 distinct CDR3 sequences. The sequenced sample was regulatory T cells from blood. Receptors were obtained from a female donor with breast cancer.

By share of the sample, this clonotype is large. The chain combines TRBV30 with TRBJ2-1; the match to TRBD2 covers 9 bases. The V gene end was trimmed by 3 bases and the J gene end by 8 bases; junction bases not matched to a gene: 8. The length of the CDR3 is 14 residues. The germline V gene has CDR1 GTSNPN and CDR2 SVGIG (reference sequence). The CDR3 DNA sequence: TGTGCCTGGAGACGGCGGGGGGGCGTCGATGAGCAGTTCTTC. Translated: CAWRRRGGVDEQFF.

The chain uses TRBV20-1 and TRBJ2-3, with TRBD1 matching 8 bases. CDR3 size: 14 residues. V shed 4 bases, J shed 0 bases, and the junction held 3 bases outside the gene matches. Germline V CDR1 and CDR2: DFQATT, SNEGSKA (reference sequence). DNA of the CDR3: TGCAGTGCTAAAGGACAGGGAAGCACAGATACGCAGTATTTT. This translates into CSAKGQGSTDTQYF.

By sample fraction, this clonotype is hyperexpanded (1% or more). V is TRBV7-2 and J is TRBJ2-1; 14 nucleotides agree with TRBD2. The CDR3 contains 17 residues. CDR1 is SGHTA, CDR2 FQGNSA, per germline. Unmatched junction bases numbered 9, after V lost 5 bases and J lost 6 bases. The CDR3 DNA is TGTGCCAGCAGCCCGGGACTAGCGGGAGCACGAGGCAATGAGCAGTTCTTC. Translated, it gives CASSPGLAGARGNEQFF.

This clonotype is termed hyperexpanded. V usage is TRBV11-2 and J usage is TRBJ2-1, with a possible D match to TRBD1 (5 bases). Deletions cut 1 base from V and 5 bases from J, with 6 bases between. The germline V gene encodes CDR1 SGHAT and CDR2 FQNNGV. The CDR3 is 13 residues long. CDR3 DNA: TGTGCCAGCAGCTTAGGGGGCGACAATGAGCAGTTCTTC. Residues: CASSLGGDNEQFF.

The V call is TRBV3-1, the J call TRBJ1-3, with no clear D. There are 14 residues in the CDR3. Germline assignment: CDR1 LGHDT and CDR2 YNNKEL (reference sequence). V was cut by 0 bases and J by 4 bases, with 7 bases left in between. The CDR3 bases are TGTGCCAGCAGCCAAGATCTGCGGGGAAACACCATATATTTT. Translation: CASSQDLRGNTIYF.

This clonotype was detected once. The rearrangement links TRBV5-1 to TRBJ2-3; D might be TRBD2 (5 bases). CDR3 size: 14 residues. Trimming took 4 bases from V and 5 from J, leaving 14 bases between them. The germline V gene has CDR1 SGHRS and CDR2 YFSETQ. CDR3 coding DNA: TGCGCCAGCAGCCCGGAGGTAGTGAGAGATACGCAGTATTTT. Its protein product is CASSPEVVRDTQYF.

This clonotype is labeled hyperexpanded. The chain links TRBV27 to TRBJ1-5, with TRBD1 as a possible D gene (5 bases). CDR3 size: 15 residues. Trimming left V 4 bases short and J 4 bases short, with 14 bases between. Germline lookup yields CDR1 MNHEY and CDR2 SMNVEV (reference sequence). CDR3 loop: CASSSFLDNNQPQHF. CDR3 DNA sequence: TGTGCCAGCAGTTCGTTTCTGGACAATAATCAGCCCCAGCATTTT.

This clonotype has only a few counts. V and J are TRBV7-2 and TRBJ2-7; no clear D. The CDR3 is made up of 13 amino acids. V was pared by 3 bases and J by 2 bases, with 8 bases between. CDR1 is SGHTA, CDR2 FQGNSA, per germline. CDR3 loop: CASSFRVTYEQYF. CDR3 bases: TGTGCCAGCAGCTTTCGGGTTACCTACGAGCAGTACTTC.

This clonotype is termed large. The J gene is TRBJ2-1, the V gene TRBV6-6, with TRBD2 identical over 12 bases. CDR3 length: 15 residues. Germline-derived CDR1 and CDR2 are MNHNY and SVGAGI (reference sequence). Trimming took 5 bases from V and 2 from J; bases not matched to a gene: 1. The CDR3 DNA sequence: TGTGCCAGCAGTCCTAGCGGGAGGGCCTACAATGAGCAGTTCTTC. Encoded protein: CASSPSGRAYNEQFF.

By proportion, this clonotype is large. V gene TRBV5-1 combines with J gene TRBJ2-7; D might be TRBD2 (5 bases). The CDR3 totals 13 residues. Germline CDR1 is SGHRS and CDR2 is YFSETQ. V dropped 5 bases and J dropped 2 bases, with 11 bases sitting between them. The DNA for the CDR3 is TGCGCCAGCAGTCGGAGCGGAGCCTACGAGCAGTACTTC. Amino acids: CASSRSGAYEQYF. Variable domain in full (rest from reference TRBV5-1 and TRBJ2-7): KAGVTQTPRYLIKTRGQQVTLSCSPISGHRSVSWYQQTPGQGLQFLFEYFSETQRNKGNFPGRFSGRQFSNSRSEMNVSTLELGDSALYLCASSRSGAYEQYFGPGTRLTVT.

The chain joins TRBV20-1 to TRBJ2-4; the match to TRBD2 covers 9 bases. V dropped 1 base and J dropped 2; count of bases not matched to a gene: 9. Germline values: CDR1 DFQATT, CDR2 SNEGSKA (reference sequence). The CDR3 is 17 amino acids. CDR3 in DNA: TGCAGTGCTAGAGGGCTGTCGAGCGGGGGGACCAAAAACATTCAGTACTTC. It codes for CSARGLSSGGTKNIQYF.